This TCR beta chain was recorded in a study of T-cell reconstitution after alpha-beta-depleted transplantation in children. V lost 0 bases to trimming and J lost 7 bases, with 15 bases between them. This CDR3 region has 15 residues. CDR1 and CDR2 (germline): DFQATT, SNEGSKA (reference sequence). Preparation of the TCRbeta library used unique molecular identifiers. One entry per CDR3 protein results from TCRdb running MiXCR on the PCR reads. The data hold approximately 150,000 distinct CDR3 sequences, with 8% to 10% observed a single time. This sample comprised PBMCs, mostly from graft donor cells, obtained 180 days after TCRalphabeta/CD19-depleted stem cell transplant. The chain links TRBV20-1 to TRBJ1-4, with a possible D match to TRBD1 (6 bases). The sequence was obtained from a female patient between 2 and 15 years old who had a stem cell transplant for congenital amegakaryocytic thrombocytopenia, so the T cells may come from the graft donor. CDR3 protein: CSARDHGGHGEKLFF. The CDR3 nucleotides are TGCAGTGCTAGAGATCACGGGGGCCACGGTGAAAAACTGTTTTTT.